The following is a T cell receptor (beta chain) sequence with its context. What it binds is not known. In germline, CDR1 is DFQATT, CDR2 SNEGSKA (reference sequence). Trimming left V 6 bases short and J 1 base short, with 14 bases between. The CDR3 spans 14 residues. This record comes from a study of post-analysis software for immune sequencing data. The study, taken as a whole, reports: Controls showed lower frequencies than patients for 5 or 6 TRBV segments, and TRBV5-6, TRBV5-1 and TRBV20-1 were among these.

Carried by the TCR beta cDNA libraries were unique molecular identifiers. Each CDR3 protein gets one entry after TCRdb re-called the PCR reads with MiXCR. This table holds 350,000 to 500,000 distinct CDR3 sequences, roughly 38% found once. The sequence came from a girl aged 2-10 years with multiple sclerosis. This rearrangement joins TRBV20-1 to TRBJ2-3, with a weak D call TRBD2 (6 bases). The sample consisted of blood. The CDR3 DNA follows: TGCAGTGCCAACGGCGGCGGGGGCACAGATACGCAGTATTTT. This encodes CSANGGGGTDTQYF.